One and the same sample provided the 16 T cell receptor beta chains below, sequenced in a study of blood T cell repertoires in COVID-19. Only in-frame clones appear in the TCRdb table, and some are missing; sequencing was by immunoSEQ multiplex PCR. Among approximately 110,000 clones, 65% to 80% were seen once, and the ten largest hold approximately 0.86%. The sequencing sample was made of peripheral blood. These TCRs come from a human donor with acute or convalescent COVID-19. The donor label of this sample is uncertain.

The chain couples TRBV7-9 to TRBJ2-7; no clear D. With 6 bases removed from V and 6 bases from J, the gap between germline ends came to 24 bases. The CDR3 sequence is 16 residues long. Germline assignment: CDR1 SEHNR and CDR2 FQNEAQ (reference sequence). In DNA form, the CDR3 reads TGTGCCAGCAGTCAACCGCGGAACCCTCCCTTCCGCGAGCAGTACTTC. Residues: CASSQPRNPPFREQYF.

J is TRBJ1-5 and V is TRBV2; 10 nucleotides agree with TRBD1. Per germline, CDR1 SNHLY and CDR2 FYNNEI. Germline trimming cut 0 bases from V and 0 bases from J; bases unmatched to any gene: 2. This CDR3 spans 17 amino acids. The CDR3 DNA is TGTGCCAGCAGTGAAGCGGGACAGGGGTATAGCAATCAGCCCCAGCATTTT. Its translation: CASSEAGQGYSNQPQHF.

V usage is TRBV9 and J usage is TRBJ2-3, with 11 bases identical to TRBD1. With V trimmed by 0 bases and J by 4 bases, 4 bases remained unmatched. The CDR3 has 16 residues. Germline V gene data show CDR1 as SGDLS and CDR2 as YYNGEE. The CDR3 region is CASSVAPGQGADTQYF. CDR3 bases: TGTGCCAGCAGCGTAGCTCCGGGACAGGGGGCAGATACGCAGTATTTT.

The chain uses TRBV28 and TRBJ1-6, with D possibly TRBD1 on 6 matching bases. The CDR3 runs to 14 residues. The germline gives CDR1 MDHEN, CDR2 SYDVKM. Deletions cut 5 bases from V and 6 bases from J, with 11 bases between. CDR3 coding DNA: TGTGCCAGCAGTCACGGACAGATTAATTCACCCCTCCACTTT. This encodes CASSHGQINSPLHF.

The rearrangement joins TRBV27 to TRBJ1-6; D is ambiguous. V gave up 5 bases and J gave up 7 bases, with 9 bases separating them. There are 13 residues in the CDR3. Germline assignment: CDR1 MNHEY and CDR2 SMNVEV (reference sequence). This CDR3 reads CASSERENSPLHF. DNA for the CDR3: TGTGCCAGCAGTGAGAGGGAAAATTCACCCCTCCACTTT.

The V and J genes are TRBV5-1 and TRBJ2-3; the match to TRBD2 covers 11 bases. Germline CDR1 and CDR2: SGHRS and YFSETQ. Trimming cost V 5 bases and J 4 bases; bases outside gene matches: 6. CDR3 size: 15 residues. The CDR3 region is CASSFSGGAPDTQYF. The DNA of the CDR3 is TGCGCCAGCAGTTTTAGCGGGGGGGCCCCAGATACGCAGTATTTT.

This clone has just one count. The gene calls are TRBV11-3 and TRBJ2-7; 8 bases align to TRBD1. V was pared by 0 bases and J by 1 base, with 8 bases of the junction left unmatched. Germline V lookup: CDR1 SGHNT, CDR2 YENEEA. This CDR3 spans 17 amino acids. As DNA, the CDR3 is TGTGCCAGCAGCTTAGACGGCAGGGGGCATCCTTCCTACGAGCAGTACGTC. It translates to CASSLDGRGHPSYEQYV.

CDR3 coding DNA: TGTGCCACCAGTGGTTCGCCAGGGGTCTCTGGGGCCAACGTCCTGACTTTC. This codes for CATSGSPGVSGANVLTF. The J gene is TRBJ2-6, the V gene TRBV24-1; possibly TRBD1 for D (6 bases). CDR3 length: 17 amino acids. V gave up 5 bases and J gave up 0 bases, with 13 bases separating them. CDR1 and CDR2 (germline): KGHDR, SFDVKD.

V and J are TRBV7-9 and TRBJ2-7; tentative D call: TRBD1 (6 bases). The CDR3 sequence is 13 residues long. The ends were cut back, 3 bases at V and 6 bases at J, with 12 bases in the middle. Germline CDR1 and CDR2: SEHNR and FQNEAQ (reference sequence). CDR3 sequence (DNA): TGTGCCAGCAGCTTGACCCAGGGGACCGAGCAGTACTTC. This gives the protein CASSLTQGTEQYF.

The rearrangement joins TRBV6-5 to TRBJ1-5; 9 bases are shared with TRBD1. CDR3 size: 14 residues. Looked up from germline, CDR1 is MNHEY and CDR2 is SVGAGI. V lost 8 bases and J lost 2; bases outside the gene matches: 4. The CDR3 sequence is CASLTGGGNQPQHF. In nucleotides, the CDR3 is TGTGCCAGCCTAACAGGGGGCGGCAATCAGCCCCAGCATTTT.

This chain uses TRBV27 with TRBJ1-1; D perhaps matches TRBD1 (6 bases). Germline CDR1 MNHEY, CDR2 SMNVEV (reference sequence). CDR3 size: 14 residues. Trimming pared 2 bases from V and 0 bases from J, leaving 7 bases between. The CDR3 is CASSLRGMNTEAFF. CDR3 DNA: TGTGCCAGCAGTTTAAGGGGGATGAACACTGAAGCTTTCTTT.

This clone was seen more than once but under ten times. The chain has TRBV4-1 and TRBJ1-1; 8 bases line up with TRBD1. Trimming cost V 3 bases and J 2 bases; bases outside gene matches: 11. The CDR3 length is 17 residues. Germline CDR1 is MGHRA and CDR2 is YSYEKL. The CDR3 bases are TGCGCCAGCAGCCAGAGGGGGACAGGCTTTGGAAACACTGAAGCTTTCTTT. Translating gives CASSQRGTGFGNTEAFF.

This clone was seen just once. CDR3 DNA: TGTGCCAGCAGCGTAATGACTAGCGGGGGGGCGAATGAGCAGTTCTTC. It specifies CASSVMTSGGANEQFF. The rearrangement joins TRBV9 to TRBJ2-1; 14 bases line up with TRBD2. The germline V gene encodes CDR1 SGDLS and CDR2 YYNGEE. The CDR3 is made up of 16 amino acids. J gave up 7 bases and V 1 base, and 4 bases lay outside the gene matches.

Notes on this clone: A junction boundary mismatches the germline segment, possibly from a read error. The chain uses TRBV30 and TRBJ1-2; TRBD1 might be the D (5 bases). Germline V gene lookup returns CDR1 GTSNPN and CDR2 SVGIG (reference sequence). This CDR3 is built from 13 residues. In nucleotides, the CDR3 is TGTGCCTGGAGTGGGGGGGGAAACAGGTATCTCCAGTTC. This sequence encodes CAWSGGGNRYLQF.

CDR3 sequence reads: CASSPSGTSYEQYF. In DNA form, the CDR3 reads TGTGCCAGCAGTCCCTCGGGTACCTCCTACGAGCAGTACTTC. The gene calls are TRBV28 and TRBJ2-7; no firm D call. In germline, CDR1 is MDHEN, CDR2 SYDVKM. The CDR3 extends over 14 amino acids. The V end was cut by 5 bases, the J end by 0 bases, with 11 bases between.

V usage is TRBV3-1 (or the pseudogene TRBV3-2) and J usage is TRBJ2-6, with a possible D match to TRBD1 (5 bases). Germline V gene lookup returns CDR1 LGHDT and CDR2 YNNKEL (reference sequence). This CDR3 region has 15 residues. Trimming took 1 base from V and 2 from J, leaving 6 bases between them. CDR3 nucleotides: TGTGCCAGCAGCCAAGGGGGCGCTGGGGCCAACGTCCTGACTTTC. It specifies CASSQGGAGANVLTF.